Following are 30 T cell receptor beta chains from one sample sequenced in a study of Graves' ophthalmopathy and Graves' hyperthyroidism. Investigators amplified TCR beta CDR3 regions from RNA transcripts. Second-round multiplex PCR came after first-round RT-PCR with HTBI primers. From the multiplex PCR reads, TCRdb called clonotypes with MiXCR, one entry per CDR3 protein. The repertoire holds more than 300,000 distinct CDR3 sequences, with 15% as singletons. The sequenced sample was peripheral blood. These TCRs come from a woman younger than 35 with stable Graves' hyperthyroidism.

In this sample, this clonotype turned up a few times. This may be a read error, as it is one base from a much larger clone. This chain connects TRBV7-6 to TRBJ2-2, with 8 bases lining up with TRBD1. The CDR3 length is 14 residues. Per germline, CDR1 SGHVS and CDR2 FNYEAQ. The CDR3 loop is CASSDYRGTGELCF. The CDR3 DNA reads TGTGCCAGCAGCGATTACAGGGGGACCGGGGAGCTGTGTTTT.

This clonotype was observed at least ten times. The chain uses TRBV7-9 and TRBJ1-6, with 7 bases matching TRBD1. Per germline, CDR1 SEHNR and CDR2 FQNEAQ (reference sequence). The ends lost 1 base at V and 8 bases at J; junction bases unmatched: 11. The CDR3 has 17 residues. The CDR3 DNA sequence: TGTGCCAGCAGCTTAGTGGAGGGGGCAATCCCTTATTCACCCCTCCACTTT. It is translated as CASSLVEGAIPYSPLHF. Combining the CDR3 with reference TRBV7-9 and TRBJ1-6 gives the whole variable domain DTGVSQNPRHKITKRGQNVTFRCDPISEHNRLYWYRQTLGQGPEFLTYFQNEAQLEKSRLLSDRFSAERPKGSFSTLEIQRTEQGDSAMYLCASSLVEGAIPYSPLHFGNGTRLTVT.

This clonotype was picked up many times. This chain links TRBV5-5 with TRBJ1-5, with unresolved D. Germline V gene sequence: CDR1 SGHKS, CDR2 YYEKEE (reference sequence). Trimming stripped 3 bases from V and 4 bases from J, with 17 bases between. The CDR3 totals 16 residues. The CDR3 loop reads CASSSLKEKRNQPQHF. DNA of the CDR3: TGTGCCAGCAGCTCCCTGAAGGAGAAGCGTAATCAGCCCCAGCATTTT.

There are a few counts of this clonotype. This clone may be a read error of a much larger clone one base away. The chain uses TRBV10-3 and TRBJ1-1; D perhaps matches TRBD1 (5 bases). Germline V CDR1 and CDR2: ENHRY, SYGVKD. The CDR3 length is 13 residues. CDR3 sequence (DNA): TGTGCCATCAGTGAGAGGCAGGACACTGAAGCTTGCTTT. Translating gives CAISERQDTEACF.

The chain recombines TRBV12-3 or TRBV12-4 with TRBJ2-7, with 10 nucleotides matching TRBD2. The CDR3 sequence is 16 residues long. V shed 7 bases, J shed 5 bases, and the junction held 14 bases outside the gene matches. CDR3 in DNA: TGTGCCAGCACCTCGGAGAGCGGGAGGGCCTTCCACGAGCAGTACTTC. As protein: CASTSESGRAFHEQYF.

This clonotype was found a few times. The CDR3 is CASSPLPGGTHEQYF. CDR3 nucleotides: TGCGCCAGCAGCCCACTACCGGGGGGGACCCACGAGCAGTACTTC. The chain joins TRBV4-1 to TRBJ2-7; 8 nucleotides agree with TRBD2. CDR1 is MGHRA and CDR2 is YSYEKL in the germline V gene. Losses at the gene ends were 4 bases for V and 5 bases for J; bases not matched to a gene: 10. CDR3 size: 15 residues.

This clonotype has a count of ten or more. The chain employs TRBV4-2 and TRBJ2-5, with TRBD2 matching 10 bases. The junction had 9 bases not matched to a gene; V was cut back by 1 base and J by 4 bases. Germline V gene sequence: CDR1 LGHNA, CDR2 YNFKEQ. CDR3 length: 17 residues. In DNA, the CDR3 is TGTGCCAGCAGCCAAGGGCCTAGCGGGGGTCATAGAGAGACCCAGTACTTC. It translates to CASSQGPSGGHRETQYF.

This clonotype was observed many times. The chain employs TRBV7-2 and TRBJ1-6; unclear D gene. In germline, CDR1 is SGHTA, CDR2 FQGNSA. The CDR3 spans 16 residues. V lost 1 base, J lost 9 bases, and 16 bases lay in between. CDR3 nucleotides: TGTGCCAGCAGCTTAGAGGATCTCCTTGTCCGTTCACCCCTCCACTTT. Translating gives CASSLEDLLVRSPLHF.

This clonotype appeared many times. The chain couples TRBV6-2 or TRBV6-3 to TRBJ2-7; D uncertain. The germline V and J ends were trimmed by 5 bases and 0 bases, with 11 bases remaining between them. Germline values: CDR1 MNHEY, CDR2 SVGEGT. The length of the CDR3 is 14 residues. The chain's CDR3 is CASSPEEYSYEQYF. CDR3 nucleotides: TGTGCCAGCAGTCCAGAGGAATACTCCTACGAGCAGTACTTC.

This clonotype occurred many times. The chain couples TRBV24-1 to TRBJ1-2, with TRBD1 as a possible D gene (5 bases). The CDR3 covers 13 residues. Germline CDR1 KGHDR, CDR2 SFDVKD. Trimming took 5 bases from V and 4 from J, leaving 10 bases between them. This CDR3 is CATSGPDSYGYTF. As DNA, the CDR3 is TGTGCCACCAGTGGCCCAGACAGCTATGGCTACACCTTC.

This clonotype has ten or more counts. CDR3 bases: TGTGCCAGCAGAAGGGACATCTCCTACGAGCAGTACTTC. Its translation: CASRRDISYEQYF. The chain recombines TRBV27 with TRBJ2-7; TRBD1 might be the D (6 bases). Trimming stripped 6 bases from V and 0 bases from J, with 9 bases between. The CDR3 contains 13 residues. Germline CDR1 reads MNHEY; CDR2 reads SMNVEV (reference sequence).

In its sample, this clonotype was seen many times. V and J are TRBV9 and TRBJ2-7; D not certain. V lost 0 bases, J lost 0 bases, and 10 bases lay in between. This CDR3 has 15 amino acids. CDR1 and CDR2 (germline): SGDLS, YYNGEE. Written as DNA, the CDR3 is TGTGCCAGCAGCGTAGGGGCACCGAGCTCCTACGAGCAGTACTTC. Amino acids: CASSVGAPSSYEQYF.

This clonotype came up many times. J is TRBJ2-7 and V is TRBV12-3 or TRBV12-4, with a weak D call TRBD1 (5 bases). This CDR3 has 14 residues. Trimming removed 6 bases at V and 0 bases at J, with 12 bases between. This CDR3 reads CASSHGDSSYEQYF. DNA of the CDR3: TGTGCCAGCAGCCACGGTGACAGCTCCTACGAGCAGTACTTC.

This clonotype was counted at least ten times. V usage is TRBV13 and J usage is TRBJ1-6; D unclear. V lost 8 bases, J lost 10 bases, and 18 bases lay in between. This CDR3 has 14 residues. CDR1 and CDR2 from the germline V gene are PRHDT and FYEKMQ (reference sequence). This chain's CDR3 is CASYFHVYRSPLHF. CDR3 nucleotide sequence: TGTGCCAGCTACTTCCACGTGTACCGATCACCCCTCCACTTT.

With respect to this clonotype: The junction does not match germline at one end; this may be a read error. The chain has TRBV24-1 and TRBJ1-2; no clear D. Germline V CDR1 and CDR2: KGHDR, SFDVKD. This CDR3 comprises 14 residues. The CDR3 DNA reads TGTGCCACCGGTGACCCAACACCTGATGGTGGCTACACCTTC. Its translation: CATGDPTPDGGYTF.

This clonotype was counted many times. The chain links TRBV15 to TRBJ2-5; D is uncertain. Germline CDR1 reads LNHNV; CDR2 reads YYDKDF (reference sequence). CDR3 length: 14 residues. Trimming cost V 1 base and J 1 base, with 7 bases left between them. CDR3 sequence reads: CATSRVGSQETQYF. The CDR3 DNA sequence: TGTGCCACCAGCAGAGTAGGCAGCCAAGAGACCCAGTACTTC.

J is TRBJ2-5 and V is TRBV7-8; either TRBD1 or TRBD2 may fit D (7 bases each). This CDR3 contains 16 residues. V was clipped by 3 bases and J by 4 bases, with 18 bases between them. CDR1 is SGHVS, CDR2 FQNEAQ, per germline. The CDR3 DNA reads TGTGCCAGCAGCTTGACTCAGGGGGGGCCTGGAGAGACCCAGTACTTC. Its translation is CASSLTQGGPGETQYF.

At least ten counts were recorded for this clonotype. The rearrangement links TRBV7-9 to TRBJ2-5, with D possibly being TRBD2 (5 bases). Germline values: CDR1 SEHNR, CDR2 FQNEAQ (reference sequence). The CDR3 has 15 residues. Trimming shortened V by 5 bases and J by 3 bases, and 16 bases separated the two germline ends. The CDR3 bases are TGTGCCAGCAGCCGAACAATTGACTACAAAGAGACCCAGTACTTC. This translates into CASSRTIDYKETQYF.

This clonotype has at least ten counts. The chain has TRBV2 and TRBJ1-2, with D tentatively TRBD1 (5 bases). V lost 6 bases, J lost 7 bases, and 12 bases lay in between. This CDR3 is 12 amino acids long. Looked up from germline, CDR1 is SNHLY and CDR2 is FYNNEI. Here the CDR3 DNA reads TGTGCCAGCAGGACAGTAGATCTTGGCTACACCTTC. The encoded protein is CASRTVDLGYTF.

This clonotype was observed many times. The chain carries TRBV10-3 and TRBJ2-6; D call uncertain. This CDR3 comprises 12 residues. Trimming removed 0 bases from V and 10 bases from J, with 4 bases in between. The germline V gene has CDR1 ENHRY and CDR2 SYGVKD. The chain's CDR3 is CAISESQNVLTF. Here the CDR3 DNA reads TGTGCCATCAGTGAGTCCCAAAACGTCCTGACTTTC.

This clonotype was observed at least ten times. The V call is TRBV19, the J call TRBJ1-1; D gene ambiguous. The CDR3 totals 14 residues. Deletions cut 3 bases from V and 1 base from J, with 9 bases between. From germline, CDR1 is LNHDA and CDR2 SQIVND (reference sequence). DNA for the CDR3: TGTGCCAGTAGTATGCTGGGAGGGAACACTGAAGCTTTCTTT. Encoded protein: CASSMLGGNTEAFF.

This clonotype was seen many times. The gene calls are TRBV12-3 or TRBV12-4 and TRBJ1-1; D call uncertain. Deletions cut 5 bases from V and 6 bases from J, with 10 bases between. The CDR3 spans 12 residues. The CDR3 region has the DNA TGTGCCAGCAGTCCGAGGGATGCTGAAGCTTTCTTT. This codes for CASSPRDAEAFF.

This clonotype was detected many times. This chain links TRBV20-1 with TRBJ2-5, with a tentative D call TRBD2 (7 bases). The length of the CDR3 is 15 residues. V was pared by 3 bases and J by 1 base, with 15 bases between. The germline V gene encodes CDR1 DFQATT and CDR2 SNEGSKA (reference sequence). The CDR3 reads CSASPAGAFQETQYF. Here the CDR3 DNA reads TGCAGTGCTAGTCCGGCGGGGGCCTTCCAAGAGACCCAGTACTTC.

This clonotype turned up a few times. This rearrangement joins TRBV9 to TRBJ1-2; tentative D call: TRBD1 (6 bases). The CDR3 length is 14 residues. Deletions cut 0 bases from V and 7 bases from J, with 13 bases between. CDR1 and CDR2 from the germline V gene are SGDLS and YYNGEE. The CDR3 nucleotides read TGTGCCAGCAGCGTAGAGGGGGGCGCGGGTGGCTACACCTTC. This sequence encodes CASSVEGGAGGYTF.

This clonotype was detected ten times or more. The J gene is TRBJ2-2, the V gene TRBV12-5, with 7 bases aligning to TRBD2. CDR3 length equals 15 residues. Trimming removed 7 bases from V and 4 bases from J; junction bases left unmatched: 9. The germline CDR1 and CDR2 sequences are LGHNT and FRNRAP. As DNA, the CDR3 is TGTGCTAGTGACACTCCCAAGCGGGGCACCGGGGAGCTGTTTTTT. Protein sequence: CASDTPKRGTGELFF.

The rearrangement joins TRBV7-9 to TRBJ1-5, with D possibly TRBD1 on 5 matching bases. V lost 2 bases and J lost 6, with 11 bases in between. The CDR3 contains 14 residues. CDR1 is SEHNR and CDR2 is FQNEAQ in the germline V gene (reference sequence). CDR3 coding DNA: TGTGCCAGCAGCTTACAGGGAAATGGTCAGCCCCAGCATTTT. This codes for CASSLQGNGQPQHF.

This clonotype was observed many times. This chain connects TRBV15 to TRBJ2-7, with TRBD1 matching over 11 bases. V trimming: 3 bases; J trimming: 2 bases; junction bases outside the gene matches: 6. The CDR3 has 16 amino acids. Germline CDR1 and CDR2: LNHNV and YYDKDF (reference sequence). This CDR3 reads CATSRVPGQGAYEQYF. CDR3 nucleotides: TGTGCCACCAGCAGGGTTCCGGGACAGGGGGCCTACGAGCAGTACTTC. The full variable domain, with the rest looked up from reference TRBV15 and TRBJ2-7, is DAMVIQNPRYQVTQFGKPVTLSCSQTLNHNVMYWYQQKSSQAPKLLFHYYDKDFNNEADTPDNFQSRRPNTSFCFLDIRSPGLGDTAMYLCATSRVPGQGAYEQYFGPGTRLTVT.

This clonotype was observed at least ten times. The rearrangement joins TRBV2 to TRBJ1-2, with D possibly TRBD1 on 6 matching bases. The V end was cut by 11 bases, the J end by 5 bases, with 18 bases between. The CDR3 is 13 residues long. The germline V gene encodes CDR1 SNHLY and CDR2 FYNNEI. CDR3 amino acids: CACIGGLEYGYTF. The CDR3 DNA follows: TGTGCCTGCATTGGGGGGCTAGAGTATGGCTACACCTTC.

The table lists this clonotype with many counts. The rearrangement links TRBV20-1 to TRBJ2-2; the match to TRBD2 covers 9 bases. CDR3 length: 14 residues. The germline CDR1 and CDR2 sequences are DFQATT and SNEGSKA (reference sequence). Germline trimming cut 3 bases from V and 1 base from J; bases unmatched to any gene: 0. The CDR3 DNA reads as TGCAGTGCTAGGACTAGCGGGAACACCGGGGAGCTGTTTTTT. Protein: CSARTSGNTGELFF.

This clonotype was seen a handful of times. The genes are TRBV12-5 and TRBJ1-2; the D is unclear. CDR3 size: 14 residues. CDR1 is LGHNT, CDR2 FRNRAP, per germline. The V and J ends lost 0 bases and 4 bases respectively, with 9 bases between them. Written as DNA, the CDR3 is TGTGCTAGTGGTTTGGTAAGGGCCAGCTATGGCTACACCTTC. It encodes CASGLVRASYGYTF.